Listed here are 3 T cell receptor beta chains from one sample, sequenced in a study of blood T cell repertoires in COVID-19. Libraries were prepared by immunoSEQ multiplex PCR; TCRdb keeps only in-frame clonotypes and omits some of them. Here the sample spans approximately 300,000 clones, approximately 91% being singletons. The sample comprised PBMCs or T cells enriched from blood (not recorded which). These receptors were collected from a woman in her 30s who had been exposed to COVID-19.

This chain links TRBV27 with TRBJ1-6, with D tentatively TRBD1 (6 bases). The CDR3 has 18 amino acids. With 8 bases removed from V and 8 bases from J, the gap between germline ends came to 28 bases. The V gene's germline CDR1 is MNHEY and CDR2 SMNVEV (reference sequence). The CDR3 DNA sequence: TGTGCCAGCGCCTCCGGGACAAGAACAGGGTATGGGGATTCACCCCTCCACTTT. It encodes CASASGTRTGYGDSPLHF.

The V and J genes are TRBV3-1 (or the pseudogene TRBV3-2) and TRBJ2-1; 12 bases are shared with TRBD1. With V trimmed by 4 bases and J by 8 bases, 6 bases remained unmatched. Germline V gene sequence: CDR1 LGHDT, CDR2 YNNKEL (reference sequence). The CDR3 is made up of 15 amino acids. CDR3 nucleotides: TGTGCCAGCAGCCCGGGACAGGGGGCCCCTTATGAGCAGTTCTTC. Translated, it gives CASSPGQGAPYEQFF.

The chain couples TRBV6-5 to TRBJ2-5; the D is unclear. With 3 bases removed from V and 4 bases from J, the gap between germline ends came to 9 bases. The CDR3 contains 13 residues. Germline CDR1 MNHEY, CDR2 SVGAGI. CDR3 bases: TGTGCCAGCAGTTATCTATCACGAGAGACCCAGTACTTC. The encoded protein is CASSYLSRETQYF.